This entry lists 16 T cell receptor beta chains sequenced from one sample in a study of Graves' ophthalmopathy and Graves' hyperthyroidism. Amplifying from RNA transcripts, the study obtained TCR beta CDR3 regions. First-round RT-PCR used HTBI primers; second-round multiplex PCR followed. Each CDR3 protein gets one entry after TCRdb re-called the multiplex PCR reads with MiXCR. This sample has 210,000 or so distinct CDR3 sequences, with 25% to 30% found just once. Source material: peripheral blood. The receptor source for this set is a man between 45 and 60 years old with Graves' ophthalmopathy.

This clonotype was counted ten times or more. The chain combines TRBV15 with TRBJ1-2; D gene ambiguous. The V and J ends lost 0 bases and 8 bases respectively, with 4 bases between them. The CDR3 is 11 residues long. Germline V lookup: CDR1 LNHNV, CDR2 YYDKDF (reference sequence). CDR3: CATSREGGYTF. The CDR3 bases are TGTGCCACCAGCAGAGAGGGGGGCTACACCTTC. The complete variable domain, with remaining parts taken from reference TRBV15 and TRBJ1-2, reads DAMVIQNPRYQVTQFGKPVTLSCSQTLNHNVMYWYQQKSSQAPKLLFHYYDKDFNNEADTPDNFQSRRPNTSFCFLDIRSPGLGDTAMYLCATSREGGYTFGSGTRLTVV.

Ten or more counts support this clonotype. The rearrangement uses TRBV12-3 or TRBV12-4 and TRBJ2-5; D might be TRBD2 (6 bases). The CDR3 loop spans 13 amino acids. V lost 3 bases and J 5 bases, leaving 10 bases between the germline ends. CDR3 DNA: TGTGCCAGCAGTTTCGCGGGGTGGGAGACCCAGTACTTC. Protein sequence: CASSFAGWETQYF.

This chain joins TRBV7-2 and TRBJ2-5; TRBD2 matches 13 bases. Germline trimming cut 5 bases from V and 5 bases from J; bases unmatched to any gene: 5. The CDR3 consists of 15 residues. Germline lookup yields CDR1 SGHTA and CDR2 FQGNSA. The CDR3 DNA follows: TGTGCCAGCAGCATTACTAGCGGGAGGGGGGAGACCCAGTACTTC. This translates into CASSITSGRGETQYF.

This chain links TRBV20-1 with TRBJ2-5, with D uncertain. The ends were cut back, 2 bases at V and 4 bases at J, with 8 bases in the middle. The CDR3 runs 12 residues. Germline CDR1 reads DFQATT; CDR2 reads SNEGSKA (reference sequence). The CDR3 sequence: CSARLGGETQYF. The DNA of the CDR3 is TGCAGTGCTAGACTCGGCGGAGAGACCCAGTACTTC.

J is TRBJ1-5 and V is TRBV12-3 or TRBV12-4, with TRBD1 as a possible D gene (6 bases). The CDR3 runs to 15 residues. The ends were cut back, 4 bases at V and 6 bases at J, with 16 bases in the middle. This chain's CDR3 is CASSWYRDRLQPQHF. The CDR3 DNA is TGTGCCAGCAGTTGGTACAGGGACCGTCTTCAGCCCCAGCATTTT.

This clonotype was observed at least ten times. This chain connects TRBV28 to TRBJ2-2; TRBD1 agrees at 9 bases. CDR3 length: 14 residues. Germline V gene data show CDR1 as MDHEN and CDR2 as SYDVKM. V shed 6 bases, J shed 4 bases, and the junction held 3 bases outside the gene matches. The CDR3 DNA sequence: TGTGCCAGCAGATGGGACAGGGCCACCGGGGAGCTGTTTTTT. This sequence encodes CASRWDRATGELFF.

The rearrangement joins TRBV12-3 or TRBV12-4 to TRBJ1-2; 10 nucleotides agree with TRBD1. The CDR3 has 13 residues. The V gene end was trimmed by 6 bases and the J gene end by 8 bases; junction bases not matched to a gene: 6. DNA of the CDR3: TGTGCCAGCAGCACCGGGACAGGGGACGGCTACACCTTC. Its translation: CASSTGTGDGYTF.

This clonotype was recorded at least ten times. This sequence joins TRBV29-1 and TRBJ1-2; D is possibly TRBD1 (5 bases). The V end lost 5 bases, the J end lost 7 bases, and 11 bases lay between the germline ends. This CDR3 spans 11 amino acids. Germline CDR1 and CDR2: SQVTM and ANQGSEA. The CDR3 nucleotides are TGCAGCGTTCAGGGATGGAGTGGCTACACCTTC. The encoded protein is CSVQGWSGYTF. Drawing the rest from reference TRBV29-1 and TRBJ1-2, the complete variable domain is SAVISQKPSRDICQRGTSLTIQCQVDSQVTMMFWYRQQPGQSLTLIATANQGSEATYESGFVIDKFPISRPNLTFSTLTVSNMSPEDSSIYLCSVQGWSGYTFGSGTRLTVV.

This clonotype was detected ten times or more. J is TRBJ2-7 and V is TRBV4-1; no definite D call. Germline V CDR1 and CDR2: MGHRA, YSYEKL. Trimming removed 1 base from V and 3 bases from J, with 13 bases in between. The CDR3 has 15 residues. The CDR3 here is CASSQGAGRYYEQYF. In DNA, the CDR3 is TGCGCCAGCAGCCAAGGGGCCGGCAGATACTACGAGCAGTACTTC.

Ten or more counts support this clonotype. The V gene is TRBV4-1, the J gene TRBJ2-7; TRBD1 aligns across 9 bases. CDR1 is MGHRA, CDR2 YSYEKL, per germline. The CDR3 has 17 residues. Germline trimming cut 4 bases from V and 0 bases from J; bases unmatched to any gene: 10. In DNA, the CDR3 is TGCGCCAGCAGCCGCTCCTCTACAGGGGGCTACTCCTACGAGCAGTACTTC. This codes for CASSRSSTGGYSYEQYF.

This clonotype was picked up a small number of times. The chain combines TRBV12-3 or TRBV12-4 with TRBJ1-2; D is ambiguous. The CDR3 is 10 amino acids. The V end lost 6 bases, the J end lost 4 bases, and 3 bases lay between the germline ends. Written as DNA, the CDR3 is TGTGCCAGCAGCCGCTATGGCTACACCTTC. This sequence encodes CASSRYGYTF.

The table lists this clonotype with many counts. The J gene is TRBJ1-1, the V gene TRBV19; weak D call: TRBD1 (5 bases). V gave up 8 bases and J gave up 2 bases, with 15 bases separating them. From germline, CDR1 is LNHDA and CDR2 SQIVND (reference sequence). The CDR3 is 14 amino acids. The CDR3 is CASGSGTINTEAFF. The CDR3 region has the DNA TGTGCCAGTGGCTCGGGGACGATCAACACTGAAGCTTTCTTT.

V usage is TRBV27 and J usage is TRBJ2-7; 10 bases agree with TRBD2. J was trimmed by 2 bases and V by 6 bases; bases with no gene match: 7. Germline CDR1 reads MNHEY; CDR2 reads SMNVEV (reference sequence). This CDR3 spans 15 amino acids. CDR3 protein: CASRPTSGRAYEQYF. In nucleotides, the CDR3 is TGTGCCAGCAGACCGACTAGCGGGCGGGCCTACGAGCAGTACTTC.

The genes are TRBV28 and TRBJ1-2; perhaps TRBD1 as D (5 bases). V was cut by 7 bases and J by 2 bases, with 20 bases left in between. Germline CDR1 and CDR2: MDHEN and SYDVKM. CDR3 length: 16 amino acids. In DNA form, the CDR3 reads TGTGCCAGCACCCTATGGCAGGGAGTCGGGAACTATGGCTACACCTTC. Translation: CASTLWQGVGNYGYTF.

The sample holds many counts of this clonotype. The chain combines TRBV7-9 with TRBJ2-7, with 10 bases fitting TRBD1. Germline CDR1 is SEHNR and CDR2 is FQNEAQ (reference sequence). The CDR3 runs to 15 residues. V shed 3 bases, J shed 4 bases, and the junction held 6 bases outside the gene matches. CDR3: CASSFRTGGIYEQYF. In DNA form, the CDR3 reads TGTGCCAGCAGCTTCCGGACAGGGGGAATATACGAGCAGTACTTC.

This clonotype came up many times. This chain joins TRBV6-2 or TRBV6-3 and TRBJ2-5; D is possibly TRBD1 (6 bases). The germline V and J ends were trimmed by 6 bases and 2 bases, with 16 bases remaining between them. This CDR3 has 15 residues. Germline V gene lookup returns CDR1 MNHEY and CDR2 SVGEGT. The CDR3 region has the DNA TGTGCCAGCAGCCGCATGACAGGAGAGCAAGAGACCCAGTACTTC. Its protein is CASSRMTGEQETQYF.